Listed below are T cell receptor beta chains from one sample, sequenced in a study of regulatory T cells in long-lasting Graves disease. TCRdb re-called the multiplex PCR reads with MiXCR, one entry per CDR3 protein. The table includes about 660,000 distinct CDR3 sequences, approximately 29% detected once. Sequenced material: peripheral blood mononuclear cells (PBMCs), taken when the disease was refractory, from a patient treated with antithyroid drugs. The receptors here all came from a female donor with Graves disease. Both conserved end residues are part of each CDR3. The D gene is left open where the match is weak. Clone size is given for some rows only: seen once, a few or many times, or a class if the clone is expanded.

CDR3aa: CASSAPTPGGDSPLHF; CDR3nt: TGTGCCAGCAGCGCACCCACCCCGGGTGGTGATTCACCCCTCCACTTT; d_gene: NA; abundance: NA; v_gene: TRBV25-1; j_gene: TRBJ1-6
CDR3aa: CASSSVQGQGAFF; CDR3nt: TGTGCCAGCAGTTCCGTCCAAGGACAGGGAGCTTTCTTT; d_gene: TRBD1; abundance: NA; v_gene: TRBV12-3/TRBV12-4; j_gene: TRBJ1-1
CDR3aa: CASSFGGRTTEAFF; CDR3nt: TGCGCCAGCAGCTTTGGGGGGCGCACGACTGAAGCTTTCTTT; d_gene: NA; abundance: NA; v_gene: TRBV5-1; j_gene: TRBJ1-1
CDR3aa: CASSWEGASNQPQHF; CDR3nt: TGTGCCAGCAGCTGGGAGGGGGCTAGCAATCAGCCCCAGCATTTT; d_gene: TRBD1; abundance: few; v_gene: TRBV11-2; j_gene: TRBJ1-5
CDR3aa: CSAHPFQGEKLFF; CDR3nt: TGCAGTGCACATCCGTTTCAGGGAGAAAAACTGTTTTTT; d_gene: NA; abundance: few; v_gene: TRBV20-1; j_gene: TRBJ1-4
CDR3aa: CASSLLGDRTEAFF; CDR3nt: TGCGCCAGCAGCTTGTTAGGGGATAGGACTGAAGCTTTCTTT; d_gene: NA; abundance: NA; v_gene: TRBV5-1; j_gene: TRBJ1-1
CDR3aa: CASGPLTGNTEAFF; CDR3nt: TGTGCCAGTGGCCCTTTGACAGGGAACACTGAAGCTTTCTTT; d_gene: NA; abundance: NA; v_gene: TRBV19; j_gene: TRBJ1-1
CDR3aa: CASSLFDEQYF; CDR3nt: TGTGCCAGCAGTTTATTCGACGAGCAGTACTTC; d_gene: NA; abundance: many; v_gene: TRBV12-3/TRBV12-4; j_gene: TRBJ2-7
CDR3aa: CASSPGGQDHYGYTF; CDR3nt: TGTGCCAGCAGCCCCGGCGGACAGGACCACTATGGCTACACCTTC; d_gene: TRBD1; abundance: NA; v_gene: TRBV7-9; j_gene: TRBJ1-2
CDR3aa: CSVELGGWTEAFF; CDR3nt: TGCAGCGTTGAGTTAGGGGGGTGGACTGAAGCTTTCTTT; d_gene: NA; abundance: NA; v_gene: TRBV29-1; j_gene: TRBJ1-1
CDR3aa: CASSAGGGERRWAFF; CDR3nt: TGCGCCAGCAGCGCCGGGGGAGGGGAGAGGCGATGGGCTTTCTTT; d_gene: NA; abundance: NA; v_gene: TRBV5-1; j_gene: TRBJ1-1
CDR3aa: CSARKTGIRETQYF; CDR3nt: TGCAGTGCTAGAAAGACAGGGATTAGGGAGACCCAGTACTTC; d_gene: TRBD1; abundance: NA; v_gene: TRBV20-1; j_gene: TRBJ2-5
CDR3aa: CASSFADGNNSPLHF; CDR3nt: TGTGCCAGCAGCTTCGCCGACGGAAATAATTCACCCCTCCACTTT; d_gene: NA; abundance: few; v_gene: TRBV7-3; j_gene: TRBJ1-6
CDR3aa: CSARDLWGAGDTEAFF; CDR3nt: TGCAGTGCTAGAGATCTCTGGGGGGCTGGAGACACTGAAGCTTTCTTT; d_gene: NA; abundance: NA; v_gene: TRBV20-1; j_gene: TRBJ1-1
CDR3aa: CASSLAATGGPYREQYF; CDR3nt: TGTGCCAGCAGCTTGGCCGCGACGGGAGGGCCCTATAGAGAGCAGTACTTC; d_gene: TRBD2; abundance: NA; v_gene: TRBV5-6; j_gene: TRBJ2-7
CDR3aa: CSARAGTGSYSNQPQHF; CDR3nt: TGCAGTGCTAGAGCCGGGACAGGATCCTATAGCAATCAGCCCCAGCATTTT; d_gene: TRBD1; abundance: few; v_gene: TRBV20-1; j_gene: TRBJ1-5
CDR3aa: CASRAPGTGGSNYGYTF; CDR3nt: TGTGCCAGCAGGGCCCCAGGGACAGGGGGCTCGAACTATGGCTACACCTTC; d_gene: TRBD1; abundance: NA; v_gene: TRBV6-1; j_gene: TRBJ1-2
CDR3aa: CASSSWVDRTKSLNEKLFF; CDR3nt: TGTGCCAGCAGTTCATGGGTGGATCGGACAAAATCGCTAAATGAAAAACTGTTTTTT; d_gene: NA; abundance: many; v_gene: TRBV28; j_gene: TRBJ1-4
CDR3aa: CASTRGSFSGRDEQYF; CDR3nt: TGTGCCAGCACCCGGGGATCGTTTAGCGGGAGAGACGAGCAGTACTTC; d_gene: TRBD2; abundance: few; v_gene: TRBV6-1; j_gene: TRBJ2-7
CDR3aa: CASSQAESSYEQYF; CDR3nt: TGTGCCAGCAGCCAAGCGGAGAGCTCCTACGAGCAGTACTTC; d_gene: NA; abundance: NA; v_gene: TRBV3-1; j_gene: TRBJ2-7
CDR3aa: CASSLTSGFTDTQYF; CDR3nt: TGTGCCAGCAGCTTGACTAGCGGGTTCACAGATACGCAGTATTTT; d_gene: TRBD2; abundance: NA; v_gene: TRBV7-9; j_gene: TRBJ2-3
CDR3aa: CASSVEGFGEQYF; CDR3nt: TGTGCCAGCAGTGTGGAGGGTTTCGGCGAGCAGTACTTC; d_gene: NA; abundance: many; v_gene: TRBV2; j_gene: TRBJ2-7
CDR3aa: CASSQSIGTGGYTNEKLFF; CDR3nt: TGTGCCAGCAGCCAATCGATCGGGACAGGGGGATATACTAATGAAAAACTGTTTTTT; d_gene: TRBD1; abundance: NA; v_gene: TRBV7-9; j_gene: TRBJ1-4
CDR3aa: CASTVDRGPYEQYF; CDR3nt: TGTGCCAGCACCGTGGACAGGGGGCCCTACGAGCAGTACTTC; d_gene: TRBD1; abundance: NA; v_gene: TRBV12-3/TRBV12-4; j_gene: TRBJ2-7
CDR3aa: CASTAPGGGTANEKLFF; CDR3nt: TGTGCCAGCACCGCCCCGGGGGGGGGCACGGCTAATGAAAAACTGTTTTTT; d_gene: NA; abundance: few; v_gene: TRBV28; j_gene: TRBJ1-4
CDR3aa: CSVAGAGFEQYF; CDR3nt: TGCAGTGTAGCGGGGGCGGGATTCGAGCAGTACTTC; d_gene: TRBD2; abundance: NA; v_gene: TRBV20-1; j_gene: TRBJ2-7
CDR3aa: CATSRGDRGETQYF; CDR3nt: TGTGCCACCAGCAGGGGAGACAGGGGGGAGACCCAGTACTTC; d_gene: TRBD1; abundance: few; v_gene: TRBV15; j_gene: TRBJ2-5